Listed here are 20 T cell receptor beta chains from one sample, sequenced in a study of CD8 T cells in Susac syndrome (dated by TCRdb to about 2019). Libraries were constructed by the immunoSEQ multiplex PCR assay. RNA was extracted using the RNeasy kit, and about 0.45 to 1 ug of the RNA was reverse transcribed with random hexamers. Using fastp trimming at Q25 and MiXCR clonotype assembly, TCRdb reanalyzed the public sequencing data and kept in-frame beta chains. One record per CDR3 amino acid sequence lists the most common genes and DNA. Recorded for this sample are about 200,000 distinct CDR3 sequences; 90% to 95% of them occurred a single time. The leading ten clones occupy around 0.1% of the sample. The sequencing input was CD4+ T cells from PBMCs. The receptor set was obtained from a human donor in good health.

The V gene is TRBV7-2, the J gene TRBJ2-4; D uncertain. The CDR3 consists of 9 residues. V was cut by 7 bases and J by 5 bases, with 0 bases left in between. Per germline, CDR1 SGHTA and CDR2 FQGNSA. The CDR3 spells CASKNIQYF. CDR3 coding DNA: TGTGCCAGCAAAAACATTCAGTACTTC.

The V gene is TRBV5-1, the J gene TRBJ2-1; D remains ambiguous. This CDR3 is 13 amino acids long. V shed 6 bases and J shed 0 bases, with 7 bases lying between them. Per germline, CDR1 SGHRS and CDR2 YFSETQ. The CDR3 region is CASMGGSYNEQFF. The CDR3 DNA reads TGCGCCAGCATGGGCGGCTCCTACAATGAGCAGTTCTTC.

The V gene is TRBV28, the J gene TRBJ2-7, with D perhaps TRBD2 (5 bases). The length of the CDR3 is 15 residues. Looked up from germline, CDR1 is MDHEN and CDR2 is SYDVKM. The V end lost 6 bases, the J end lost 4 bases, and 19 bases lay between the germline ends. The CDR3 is CASSRPVGEIYEQYF. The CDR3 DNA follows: TGTGCCAGCAGCCGACCGGTCGGGGAAATTTACGAGCAGTACTTC.

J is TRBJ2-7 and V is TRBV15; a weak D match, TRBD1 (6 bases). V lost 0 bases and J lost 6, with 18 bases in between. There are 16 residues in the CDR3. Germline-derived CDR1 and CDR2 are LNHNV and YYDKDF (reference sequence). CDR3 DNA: TGTGCCACCAGCAGAGATCTAAGGGCAGGGGTCGGCGAGCAGTACTTC. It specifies CATSRDLRAGVGEQYF.

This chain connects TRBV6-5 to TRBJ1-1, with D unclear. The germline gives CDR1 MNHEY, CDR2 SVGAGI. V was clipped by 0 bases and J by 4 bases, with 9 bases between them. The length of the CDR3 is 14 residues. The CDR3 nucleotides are TGTGCCAGCAGTTACTCGAACCCTAGCACTGAAGCTTTCTTT. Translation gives CASSYSNPSTEAFF.

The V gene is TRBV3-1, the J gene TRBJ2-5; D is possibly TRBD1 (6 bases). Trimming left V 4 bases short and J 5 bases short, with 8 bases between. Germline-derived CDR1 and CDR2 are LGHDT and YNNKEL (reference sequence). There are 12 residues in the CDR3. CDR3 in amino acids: CASSPQGETQYF. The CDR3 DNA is TGTGCCAGCAGCCCTCAGGGGGAGACCCAGTACTTC.

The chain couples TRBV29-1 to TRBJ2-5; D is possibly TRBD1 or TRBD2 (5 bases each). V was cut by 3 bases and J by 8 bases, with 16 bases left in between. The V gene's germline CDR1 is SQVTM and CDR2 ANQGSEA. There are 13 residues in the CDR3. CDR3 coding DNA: TGCAGCGTTGAGGGGGTGAGCCCGGTAACCCAGTACTTC. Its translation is CSVEGVSPVTQYF.

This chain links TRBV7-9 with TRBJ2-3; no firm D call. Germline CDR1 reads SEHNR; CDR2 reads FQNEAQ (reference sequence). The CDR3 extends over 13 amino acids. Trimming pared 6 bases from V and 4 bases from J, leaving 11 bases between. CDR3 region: CASSPLSSDTQYF. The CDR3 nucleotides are TGTGCCAGCAGTCCACTATCCTCAGATACGCAGTATTTT.

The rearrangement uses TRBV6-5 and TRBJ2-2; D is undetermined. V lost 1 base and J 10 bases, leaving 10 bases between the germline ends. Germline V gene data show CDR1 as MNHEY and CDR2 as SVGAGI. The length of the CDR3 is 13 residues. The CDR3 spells CASSYLVSEELFF. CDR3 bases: TGTGCCAGCAGTTACTTAGTATCCGAGGAGCTGTTTTTT.

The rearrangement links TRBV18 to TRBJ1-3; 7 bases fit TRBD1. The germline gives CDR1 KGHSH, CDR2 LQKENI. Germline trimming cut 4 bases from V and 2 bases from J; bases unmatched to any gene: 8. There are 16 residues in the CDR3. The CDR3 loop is CASSLLVQGTGNTIYF. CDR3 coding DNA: TGTGCCAGCTCACTTCTGGTACAGGGGACTGGAAACACCATATATTTT.

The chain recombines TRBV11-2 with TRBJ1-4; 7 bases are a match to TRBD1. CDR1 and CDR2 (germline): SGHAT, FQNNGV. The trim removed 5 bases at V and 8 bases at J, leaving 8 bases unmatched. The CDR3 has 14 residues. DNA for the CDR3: TGTGCCAGCAGCCCTAGGACAGGTGGCGAAAAACTGTTTTTT. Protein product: CASSPRTGGEKLFF.

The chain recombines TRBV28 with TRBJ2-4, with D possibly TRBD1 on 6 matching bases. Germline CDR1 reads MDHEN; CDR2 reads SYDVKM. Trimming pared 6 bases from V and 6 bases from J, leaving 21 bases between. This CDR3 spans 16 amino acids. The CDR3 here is CASSRNQGSGRNIQYF. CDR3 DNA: TGTGCCAGCAGCCGGAACCAGGGGAGCGGTAGAAACATTCAGTACTTC.

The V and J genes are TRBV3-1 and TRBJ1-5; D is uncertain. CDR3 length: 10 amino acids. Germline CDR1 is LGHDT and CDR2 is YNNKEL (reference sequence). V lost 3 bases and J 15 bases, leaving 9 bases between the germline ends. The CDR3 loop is CASSQQVGHF. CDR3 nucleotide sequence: TGTGCCAGCAGCCAGCAGGTGGGGCATTTT.

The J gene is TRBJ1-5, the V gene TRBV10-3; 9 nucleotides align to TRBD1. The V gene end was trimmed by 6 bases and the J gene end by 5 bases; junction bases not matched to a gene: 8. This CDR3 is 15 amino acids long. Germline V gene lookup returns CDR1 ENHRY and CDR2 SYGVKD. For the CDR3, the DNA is TGTGCCATCAGCTCACAGGGGGCGGTGGATCAGCCCCAGCATTTT. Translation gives CAISSQGAVDQPQHF.

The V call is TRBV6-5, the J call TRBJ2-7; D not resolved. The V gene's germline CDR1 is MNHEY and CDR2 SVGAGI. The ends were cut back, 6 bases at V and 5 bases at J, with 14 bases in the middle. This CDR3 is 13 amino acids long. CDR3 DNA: TGTGCCAGCAGACCCCTTGTTGGGGACGAGCAGTACGTC. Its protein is CASRPLVGDEQYV.

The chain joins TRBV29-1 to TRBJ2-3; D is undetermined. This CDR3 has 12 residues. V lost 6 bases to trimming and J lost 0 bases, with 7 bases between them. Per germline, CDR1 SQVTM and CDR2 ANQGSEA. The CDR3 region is CSVVWSTDTQYF. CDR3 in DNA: TGCAGCGTCGTCTGGAGCACAGATACGCAGTATTTT.

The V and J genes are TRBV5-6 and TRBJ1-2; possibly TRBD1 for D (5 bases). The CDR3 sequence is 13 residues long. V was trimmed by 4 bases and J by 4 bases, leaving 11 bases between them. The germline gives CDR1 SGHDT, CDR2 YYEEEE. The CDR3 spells CASSRGTVYGYTF. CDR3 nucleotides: TGTGCCAGCAGCCGCGGGACGGTCTATGGCTACACCTTC.

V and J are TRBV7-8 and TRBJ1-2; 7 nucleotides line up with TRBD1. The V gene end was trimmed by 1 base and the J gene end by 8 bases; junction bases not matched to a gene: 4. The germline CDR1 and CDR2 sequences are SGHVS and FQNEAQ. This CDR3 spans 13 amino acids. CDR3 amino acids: CASSLVVGGGYTF. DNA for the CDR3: TGTGCCAGCAGCTTAGTCGTAGGGGGCGGCTACACCTTC.

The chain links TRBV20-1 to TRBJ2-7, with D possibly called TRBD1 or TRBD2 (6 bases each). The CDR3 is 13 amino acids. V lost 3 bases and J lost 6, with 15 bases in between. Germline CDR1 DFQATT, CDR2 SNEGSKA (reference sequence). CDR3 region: CSASSGGQGEQYV. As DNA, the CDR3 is TGCAGTGCTAGTTCTGGGGGGCAAGGCGAGCAGTACGTC.

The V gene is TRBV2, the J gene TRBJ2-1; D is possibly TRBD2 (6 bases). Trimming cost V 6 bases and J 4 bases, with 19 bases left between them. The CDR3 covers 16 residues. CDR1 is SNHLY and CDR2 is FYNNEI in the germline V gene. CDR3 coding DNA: TGTGCCAGCAGGGGGGGAGTCTTCACCAGTTACAATGAGCAGTTCTTC. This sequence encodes CASRGGVFTSYNEQFF.